This T cell receptor (beta chain) was found in a study of blood T cell repertoires in COVID-19. This clone was picked up a small number of times. Sequencing was performed with immunoSEQ multiplex PCR; in TCRdb, only in-frame clones are kept and a portion is missing. The sample has approximately 100,000 clones, 75% to 85% seen once. The CDR3 runs to 14 residues. Germline V CDR1 and CDR2: SEHNR, FQNEAQ (reference sequence). With V trimmed by 6 bases and J by 4 bases, 6 bases remained unmatched. Sequenced input: peripheral blood. The origin of this receptor is a human donor in a cohort sampled during active COVID-19. This chain connects TRBV7-9 to TRBJ1-3, with TRBD1 identical over 7 bases. CDR3 bases: TGTGCCAGCAGAAAAGACAGGGCCGGAAACACCATATATTTT. Residues: CASRKDRAGNTIYF.